These 28 T cell receptor beta chains share one sample of origin, sequenced in a study of T cell repertoires in cytomegalovirus infection. Each CDR3 protein is one row after TCRdb ran MiXCR on the reads. Of some 270,000 distinct CDR3 sequences in the sample, around 15% were seen once. Material: CD8+ T cells from PBMCs. These receptors came from a human donor in good health (CMV status not recorded). Some clones in this sample may be carry-over from other donors' samples.

This clonotype was seen repeatedly, ten times or more. The chain has TRBV7-2 and TRBJ2-7, with 10 bases lining up with TRBD1. The germline V gene has CDR1 SGHTA and CDR2 FQGNSA. Germline trimming cut 5 bases from V and 1 base from J; bases unmatched to any gene: 5. The CDR3 is 15 residues long. The CDR3 coding sequence is TGTGCCAGCAGCATCGGACAGGGGGGGTCCTACGAGCAGTACTTC. This gives the protein CASSIGQGGSYEQYF.

The V gene is TRBV4-2, the J gene TRBJ2-7; maybe TRBD2 (7 bases). V lost 0 bases to trimming and J lost 2 bases, with 14 bases between them. This CDR3 comprises 16 residues. Germline V gives CDR1 LGHNA, CDR2 YNFKEQ. The CDR3 sequence is CASSQDRGASAYEQYF. The CDR3 nucleotides are TGTGCCAGCAGCCAAGATCGGGGGGCGTCAGCCTACGAGCAGTACTTC.

This clonotype has a handful of counts. The rearrangement uses TRBV20-1 and TRBJ2-7; the D call may be TRBD1 or TRBD2 (5 bases each). V was trimmed by 6 bases and J by 4 bases, leaving 22 bases between them. Germline V gives CDR1 DFQATT, CDR2 SNEGSKA (reference sequence). This CDR3 is 15 amino acids long. The CDR3 nucleotides are TGCAGTGCCACTCTCCCGGGACCGACATCTTACGAGCAGTACTTC. Translating it yields CSATLPGPTSYEQYF.

The chain combines TRBV6-2 or TRBV6-3 with TRBJ2-4; maybe TRBD2 (6 bases). With 0 bases removed from V and 4 bases from J, the gap between germline ends came to 10 bases. The CDR3 is 15 residues long. The germline gives CDR1 MNHEY, CDR2 SVGEGT. This chain's CDR3 is CASSYSIGGKNIQYF. The CDR3 coding sequence is TGTGCCAGCAGTTACTCGATAGGAGGGAAAAACATTCAGTACTTC.

The sample holds a few counts of this clonotype. The chain employs TRBV20-1 and TRBJ2-7; TRBD1 matches at 8 bases. Germline V gene data show CDR1 as DFQATT and CDR2 as SNEGSKA (reference sequence). Germline trimming cut 3 bases from V and 4 bases from J; bases unmatched to any gene: 8. The CDR3 totals 14 residues. CDR3 protein: CSARPLQGAYEQYF. The CDR3 DNA reads as TGCAGTGCTAGGCCTCTTCAGGGGGCTTACGAGCAGTACTTC.

The chain couples TRBV27 to TRBJ2-7, with D possibly TRBD1 on 6 matching bases. Germline V CDR1 and CDR2: MNHEY, SMNVEV (reference sequence). V was shortened by 6 bases and J by 3 bases, with 18 bases between the two germline ends. The CDR3 is 15 residues long. In nucleotides, the CDR3 is TGTGCCAGCAGGGGGGCTGTGGGTTTGGACTACGAGCAGTACTTC. As protein: CASRGAVGLDYEQYF.

The chain recombines TRBV20-1 with TRBJ1-1, with D hard to call. In germline, CDR1 is DFQATT, CDR2 SNEGSKA (reference sequence). V was trimmed by 3 bases and J by 4 bases, leaving 9 bases between them. The CDR3 is 12 amino acids. The CDR3 region is CSASREVTEAFF. Here the CDR3 DNA reads TGCAGTGCTAGTCGTGAGGTCACTGAAGCTTTCTTT.

This clonotype was seen a handful of times. The V gene is TRBV5-1, the J gene TRBJ2-1; 7 positions agree with TRBD1. V was pared by 1 base and J by 4 bases, with 11 bases of the junction left unmatched. The CDR3 is 17 residues long. Germline-derived CDR1 and CDR2 are SGHRS and YFSETQ. Here the CDR3 reads CASSLTTGSALYNEQFF. The CDR3 DNA follows: TGCGCCAGCAGCTTGACGACAGGGTCAGCCCTATACAATGAGCAGTTCTTC.

This clonotype was detected only a few times. V usage is TRBV5-6 and J usage is TRBJ1-5; D gene uncertain. The CDR3 is 14 residues long. In germline, CDR1 is SGHDT, CDR2 YYEEEE. Trimming shortened V by 4 bases and J by 5 bases, and 13 bases separated the two germline ends. CDR3 region: CASSQGRRDQPQHF. The CDR3 DNA reads TGTGCCAGCAGCCAAGGACGGAGGGATCAGCCCCAGCATTTT.

This sequence joins TRBV7-2 and TRBJ2-2; 7 nucleotides line up with TRBD2. The ends lost 1 base at V and 6 bases at J; junction bases unmatched: 8. This CDR3 is built from 16 residues. Germline V CDR1 and CDR2: SGHTA, FQGNSA. As DNA, the CDR3 is TGTGCCAGCAGCTTAGTCCTCGCGGGGGTCCCCGGGGAGCTGTTTTTT. It codes for CASSLVLAGVPGELFF. The full variable domain, completed using reference TRBV7-2 and TRBJ2-2, is GAGVSQSPSNKVTEKGKDVELRCDPISGHTALYWYRQSLGQGLEFLIYFQGNSAPDKSGLPSDRFSAERTGGSVSTLTIQRTQQEDSAVYLCASSLVLAGVPGELFFGEGSRLTVL.

In its sample, this clonotype was seen many times. Germline and junction disagree at one end, which may indicate a read error. The chain recombines TRBV7-7 with TRBJ2-1; D is unresolved. Germline assignment: CDR1 SSHAT and CDR2 FNYEAQ (reference sequence). The CDR3 extends over 12 amino acids. The CDR3 region is CASSSGPGEQFF. The DNA of the CDR3 is TGTGCTAGCAGCTCAGGTCCGGGTGAGCAGTTCTTC.

In its sample, this clonotype was seen many times. The J gene is TRBJ2-1, the V gene TRBV7-8; possibly TRBD1 for D (6 bases). CDR1 is SGHVS and CDR2 is FQNEAQ in the germline V gene. V lost 1 base and J lost 5, with 9 bases in between. There are 14 residues in the CDR3. The chain's CDR3 is CASSLVTGNNEQFF. The DNA for the CDR3 is TGTGCCAGCAGCTTAGTAACAGGGAACAATGAGCAGTTCTTC. Full variable domain (remainder filled in from reference TRBV7-8 and TRBJ2-1): GAGVSQSPRYKVAKRGQDVALRCDPISGHVSLFWYQQALGQGPEFLTYFQNEAQLDKSGLPSDRFFAERPEGSVSTLKIQRTQQEDSAVYLCASSLVTGNNEQFFGPGTRLTVL.

This sequence joins TRBV7-9 and TRBJ2-7, with D perhaps TRBD1 (6 bases). The germline V gene encodes CDR1 SEHNR and CDR2 FQNEAQ (reference sequence). Deletions cut 5 bases from V and 0 bases from J, with 11 bases between. The CDR3 is made up of 14 amino acids. CDR3 nucleotides: TGTGCCAGCAGCGACCCGGACAGCTCCTACGAGCAGTACTTC. It translates to CASSDPDSSYEQYF.

This clonotype was recorded many times. This chain links TRBV6-1 with TRBJ2-3; 7 positions match TRBD2. Trimming took 5 bases from V and 1 from J; bases not matched to a gene: 6. Germline V gene sequence: CDR1 MNHNS, CDR2 SASEGT. The CDR3 runs 15 residues. The DNA of the CDR3 is TGTGCCAGCAGTTTTCTGGCGGGGGGCACAGATACGCAGTATTTT. Amino acids: CASSFLAGGTDTQYF.

The CDR3 DNA is TGTGCCAGCATCTCCACTCTGGGTCCTGGCTACACCTTC. Encoded protein: CASISTLGPGYTF. The chain combines TRBV7-2 with TRBJ1-2; D is ambiguous. The CDR3 has 13 amino acids. Germline CDR1 reads SGHTA; CDR2 reads FQGNSA. V shed 7 bases and J shed 7 bases, with 16 bases lying between them.

J is TRBJ2-2 and V is TRBV6-6, with unresolved D. Germline CDR1 MNHNY, CDR2 SVGAGI (reference sequence). V lost 2 bases and J lost 6, with 16 bases in between. This CDR3 contains 16 residues. The CDR3 loop is CASSYKSLIQAGELFF. Written as DNA, the CDR3 is TGTGCCAGCAGTTACAAATCTTTAATTCAGGCCGGGGAGCTGTTTTTT.

The rearrangement joins TRBV29-1 to TRBJ2-7; the D call may be TRBD1 or TRBD2 (5 bases each). This CDR3 has 13 amino acids. The germline V gene encodes CDR1 SQVTM and CDR2 ANQGSEA. Trimming pared 0 bases from V and 4 bases from J, leaving 10 bases between. This CDR3 reads CSVEDGGNYEQYF. CDR3 DNA sequence: TGCAGCGTTGAAGATGGGGGTAATTACGAGCAGTACTTC.

This clonotype was found many times. The CDR3 nucleotides are TGTGCCAGCAGCTTCTCCGGAGTCAATGAGCAGTTCTTC. Its translation is CASSFSGVNEQFF. The chain couples TRBV7-4 to TRBJ2-1, with D hard to call. The germline CDR1 and CDR2 sequences are SGHVT and SQSDAQ. With 3 bases removed from V and 6 bases from J, the gap between germline ends came to 9 bases. This CDR3 has 13 residues.

This clonotype was recorded many times. The gene calls are TRBV7-2 and TRBJ1-3; D is undetermined. The CDR3 runs to 18 residues. The V and J ends lost 7 bases and 1 base respectively, with 23 bases between them. Looked up from germline, CDR1 is SGHTA and CDR2 is FQGNSA. The CDR3 DNA reads TGTGCCAGCACCTTTCGAGCCCCGGGGTTGTTTTCTGGAAACACCATATATTTT. Translating it yields CASTFRAPGLFSGNTIYF.

V gene TRBV27 combines with J gene TRBJ1-6; the D gene is possibly TRBD1 (5 bases). The CDR3 extends over 14 amino acids. V gave up 1 base and J gave up 7 bases, with 8 bases separating them. Germline assignment: CDR1 MNHEY and CDR2 SMNVEV (reference sequence). The CDR3: CASSLWGWNSPLHF. The DNA of the CDR3 is TGTGCCAGCAGTTTATGGGGGTGGAATTCACCCCTCCACTTT.

This clonotype was seen repeatedly, ten times or more. The chain recombines TRBV7-2 with TRBJ2-3; 10 nucleotides line up with TRBD2. With V trimmed by 3 bases and J by 4 bases, 7 bases remained unmatched. Germline CDR1 and CDR2: SGHTA and FQGNSA. The CDR3 contains 16 residues. The CDR3 DNA follows: TGTGCCAGCAGCTTGCAGCTAGCGGGAGTGGCAGATACGCAGTATTTT. It translates to CASSLQLAGVADTQYF.

Many counts were recorded for this clonotype. The rearrangement links TRBV6-1 to TRBJ2-1, with a possible D match to TRBD1 (6 bases). V lost 7 bases and J lost 6, with 25 bases in between. This CDR3 is 17 amino acids long. Germline V CDR1 and CDR2: MNHNS, SASEGT. For the CDR3, the DNA is TGTGCCAGCATAGGGGGACGCCTCACCAACGAAGGCAATGAGCAGTTCTTC. Translation gives CASIGGRLTNEGNEQFF.

This clonotype came up a few times. The V and J genes are TRBV6-6 and TRBJ2-1, with unresolved D. Germline V lookup: CDR1 MNHNY, CDR2 SVGAGI (reference sequence). This CDR3 has 16 residues. Trimming left V 0 bases short and J 7 bases short, with 16 bases between. Written as DNA, the CDR3 is TGTGCCAGCAGTTACTCGTCCCGGCCCCCAGGAAATGAGCAGTTCTTC. Its protein product is CASSYSSRPPGNEQFF.

V gene TRBV20-1 combines with J gene TRBJ1-5; 7 bases are a match to TRBD1. Germline trimming cut 7 bases from V and 0 bases from J; bases unmatched to any gene: 9. The CDR3 spans 15 residues. Germline V gene data show CDR1 as DFQATT and CDR2 as SNEGSKA (reference sequence). DNA of the CDR3: TGCAGTGTACCCACGGGACAGTATAGCAATCAGCCCCAGCATTTT. This translates into CSVPTGQYSNQPQHF.

The V and J genes are TRBV5-1 and TRBJ1-3; perhaps TRBD1 as D (6 bases). Trimming pared 1 base from V and 4 bases from J, leaving 15 bases between. The germline V gene encodes CDR1 SGHRS and CDR2 YFSETQ. The CDR3 sequence is 16 residues long. The CDR3, as DNA: TGCGCCAGCAGCTTGAGTCGCGGGGGGCTCGGAAACACCATATATTTT. It codes for CASSLSRGGLGNTIYF.

A few counts support this clonotype. The rearrangement links TRBV5-6 to TRBJ2-1; D gene uncertain. Germline lookup yields CDR1 SGHDT and CDR2 YYEEEE. The CDR3 spans 16 residues. The V end was cut by 1 base, the J end by 1 base, with 12 bases between. CDR3 in amino acids: CASSLFKDVSYNEQFF. CDR3 coding DNA: TGTGCCAGCAGCTTGTTCAAGGACGTGTCCTACAATGAGCAGTTCTTC.

The chain uses TRBV6-2 or TRBV6-3 and TRBJ2-7; D gene unclear. In germline, CDR1 is MNHEY, CDR2 SVGEGT. CDR3 length: 14 amino acids. Trimming left V 5 bases short and J 3 bases short, with 14 bases between. CDR3 DNA sequence: TGTGCCAGCAGTCACCGGACCGAGAACTACGAGCAGTACTTC. This gives the protein CASSHRTENYEQYF.

The table lists this clonotype with many counts. This chain joins TRBV28 and TRBJ2-1; no clear D gene. The CDR3 length is 15 residues. CDR1 is MDHEN, CDR2 SYDVKM, per germline. Trimming shortened V by 5 bases and J by 10 bases, and 21 bases separated the two germline ends. The CDR3 spells CASSPPPPYDWEQFF. The CDR3 nucleotides read TGTGCCAGCAGTCCCCCTCCACCCTACGACTGGGAGCAGTTCTTC.